Below are 32 T cell receptor beta chains sequenced from a single sample in a study of CD8 T cells in Susac syndrome. Random hexamers were used to reverse transcribe roughly 0.5 to 1 ug of RNA. TCRdb fed the immunoSEQ multiplex PCR reads into MiXCR, producing one record per CDR3 protein. The table shows under 150,000 distinct CDR3 sequences, with about 93% occurring only once. Material: CD8+ T cells from PBMCs. The receptors shown here come from a human donor in good health.

This chain links TRBV29-1 with TRBJ2-1; 8 positions agree with TRBD2. Trimming removed 7 bases from V and 4 bases from J; junction bases left unmatched: 6. This CDR3 has 13 amino acids. The germline V gene encodes CDR1 SQVTM and CDR2 ANQGSEA. CDR3 sequence (DNA): TGCAGCGCCTTGTCGGGAGGGTACAATGAGCAGTTCTTC. Residues: CSALSGGYNEQFF.

The chain has TRBV29-1 and TRBJ1-2; D is ambiguous. CDR3 length equals 16 residues. Germline V gives CDR1 SQVTM, CDR2 ANQGSEA. Trimming stripped 0 bases from V and 4 bases from J, with 18 bases between. The CDR3: CSVEDLREGYFYGYTF. The CDR3 DNA follows: TGCAGCGTTGAAGATCTAAGGGAGGGTTATTTCTATGGCTACACCTTC.

The V and J genes are TRBV2 and TRBJ2-4, with a possible D match to TRBD2 (5 bases). Looked up from germline, CDR1 is SNHLY and CDR2 is FYNNEI. The CDR3 runs to 12 residues. Trimming left V 5 bases short and J 7 bases short, with 9 bases between. As DNA, the CDR3 is TGTGCCAGCAGTCCGGGCGGGAACATTCAGTACTTC. Its translation is CASSPGGNIQYF.

This clonotype was detected only a few times. This chain joins TRBV3-1 and TRBJ2-3; D uncertain. Deletions cut 0 bases from V and 0 bases from J, with 7 bases between. The CDR3 loop spans 15 amino acids. CDR1 and CDR2 from the germline V gene are LGHDT and YNNKEL (reference sequence). The CDR3 DNA follows: TGTGCCAGCAGCCAAGATGTGCGTAGCACAGATACGCAGTATTTT. It codes for CASSQDVRSTDTQYF.

The chain recombines TRBV28 with TRBJ2-7; unclear D gene. The CDR3 contains 12 residues. Germline V CDR1 and CDR2: MDHEN, SYDVKM. Trimming took 5 bases from V and 2 from J, leaving 7 bases between them. Written as DNA, the CDR3 is TGTGCCAGCAGTCACAGTCCCTACGAGCAGTACTTC. Translation gives CASSHSPYEQYF.

This clonotype was counted a single time. The chain uses TRBV3-1 and TRBJ1-1; D not resolved. The CDR3 has 13 amino acids. V dropped 5 bases and J dropped 5 bases, with 12 bases sitting between them. From germline, CDR1 is LGHDT and CDR2 YNNKEL (reference sequence). The CDR3 is CASSGQEGTEAFF. The CDR3 coding sequence is TGTGCCAGCAGCGGTCAGGAAGGGACTGAAGCTTTCTTT.

The chain employs TRBV27 and TRBJ2-7; 10 positions agree with TRBD2. The CDR3 spans 14 residues. Germline assignment: CDR1 MNHEY and CDR2 SMNVEV (reference sequence). V lost 6 bases and J lost 2; bases outside the gene matches: 4. CDR3 in amino acids: CASRGLADPYEQYF. CDR3 coding DNA: TGTGCCAGCAGAGGACTAGCGGACCCCTACGAGCAGTACTTC.

V is TRBV19 and J is TRBJ2-7, with D perhaps TRBD2 (5 bases). There are 15 residues in the CDR3. V was clipped by 0 bases and J by 1 base, with 10 bases between them. Germline V gene data show CDR1 as LNHDA and CDR2 as SQIVND (reference sequence). The CDR3, as DNA: TGTGCCAGTAGTATAGATTCGAGCGGATCCTACGAGCAGTACTTC. This codes for CASSIDSSGSYEQYF.

The gene calls are TRBV19 and TRBJ2-1, with D unclear. The CDR3 has 13 residues. Germline lookup yields CDR1 LNHDA and CDR2 SQIVND (reference sequence). Trimming left V 2 bases short and J 6 bases short, with 8 bases between. CDR3: CASSIRLSNEQFF. The DNA of the CDR3 is TGTGCCAGTAGTATACGCCTTAGCAATGAGCAGTTCTTC.

The CDR3 nucleotides read TGTGCCACCAGAAATCCAGAGACCCAGTACTTC. As protein: CATRNPETQYF. The chain couples TRBV6-5 to TRBJ2-5, with D unclear. The germline V gene encodes CDR1 MNHEY and CDR2 SVGAGI. The CDR3 runs to 11 residues. Trimming removed 10 bases from V and 4 bases from J, with 10 bases in between.

The chain recombines TRBV29-1 with TRBJ2-7; 8 nucleotides line up with TRBD1. CDR1 is SQVTM and CDR2 is ANQGSEA in the germline V gene. This CDR3 is built from 14 residues. Losses at the gene ends were 6 bases for V and 7 bases for J; bases not matched to a gene: 14. The CDR3 loop is CSVDRTGRGWEQYF. CDR3 bases: TGCAGCGTCGATAGGACAGGGCGTGGGTGGGAGCAGTACTTC.

The CDR3 loop reads CASSLWEMGDNEQFF. The CDR3 DNA sequence: TGTGCCAGCAGTTTATGGGAGATGGGTGACAATGAGCAGTTCTTC. V usage is TRBV27 and J usage is TRBJ2-1, with D perhaps matching TRBD2 (5 bases). Germline V gene lookup returns CDR1 MNHEY and CDR2 SMNVEV (reference sequence). Between the trimmed V and J ends, which lost 1 base and 5 bases, there was a span of 12 bases. CDR3 length equals 15 residues.

V gene TRBV27 combines with J gene TRBJ2-1; no definite D call. Germline-derived CDR1 and CDR2 are MNHEY and SMNVEV (reference sequence). The germline V and J ends were trimmed by 5 bases and 1 base, with 6 bases remaining between them. The CDR3 is 13 amino acids. The CDR3 spells CASSEASYNEQFF. In DNA form, the CDR3 reads TGTGCCAGCAGTGAGGCGTCCTACAATGAGCAGTTCTTC.

The genes are TRBV3-1 and TRBJ2-3; a weak D match, TRBD2 (6 bases). V dropped 0 bases and J dropped 7 bases, with 26 bases sitting between them. Per germline, CDR1 LGHDT and CDR2 YNNKEL (reference sequence). This CDR3 has 19 amino acids. CDR3 region: CASSQDDLTGVMGSHTQYF. DNA of the CDR3: TGTGCCAGCAGCCAAGATGATCTGACGGGAGTAATGGGGTCACATACGCAGTATTTT.

The V gene is TRBV7-9, the J gene TRBJ2-7; 9 bases are a match to TRBD1. Germline V CDR1 and CDR2: SEHNR, FQNEAQ (reference sequence). This CDR3 is built from 15 residues. V lost 3 bases, J lost 0 bases, and 3 bases stayed unmatched. CDR3 protein: CASSFRTGDSYEQYF. The CDR3 bases are TGTGCCAGCAGCTTTCGGACAGGGGACTCCTACGAGCAGTACTTC.

The chain joins TRBV30 to TRBJ2-3; the match to TRBD1 covers 8 bases. Per germline, CDR1 GTSNPN and CDR2 SVGIG (reference sequence). J gave up 6 bases and V 2 bases, and 10 bases lay outside the gene matches. The CDR3 loop spans 15 amino acids. The CDR3 here is CAWSPTGGSGDTQYF. In nucleotides, the CDR3 is TGTGCCTGGAGTCCCACAGGGGGAAGTGGGGATACGCAGTATTTT.

The chain recombines TRBV9 with TRBJ2-5; 7 bases fit TRBD1. Germline-derived CDR1 and CDR2 are SGDLS and YYNGEE. The V gene end was trimmed by 0 bases and the J gene end by 5 bases; junction bases not matched to a gene: 10. There are 16 residues in the CDR3. CDR3 DNA sequence: TGTGCCAGCAGCGTAGCTTGGACAGGACTTGGGGAGACCCAGTACTTC. This codes for CASSVAWTGLGETQYF.

This sequence joins TRBV9 and TRBJ2-2; no definite D call. CDR1 is SGDLS and CDR2 is YYNGEE in the germline V gene. V lost 4 bases and J lost 5, with 9 bases in between. The CDR3 has 13 residues. The CDR3 reads CASSSPRTGELFF. As DNA, the CDR3 is TGTGCCAGCAGCTCGCCTAGGACCGGGGAGCTGTTTTTT.

The chain uses TRBV29-1 and TRBJ1-4, with D possibly matching TRBD1 (5 bases). Per germline, CDR1 SQVTM and CDR2 ANQGSEA. The CDR3 contains 14 residues. Trimming shortened V by 3 bases and J by 7 bases, and 15 bases separated the two germline ends. CDR3 sequence: CSVEAGIGGEKLFF. The CDR3 coding sequence is TGCAGCGTTGAGGCGGGGATTGGGGGTGAAAAACTGTTTTTT.

This chain links TRBV20-1 with TRBJ2-5; D uncertain. CDR3 length equals 11 residues. With 6 bases removed from V and 4 bases from J, the gap between germline ends came to 9 bases. From germline, CDR1 is DFQATT and CDR2 SNEGSKA (reference sequence). The CDR3 here is CSALGSETQYF. The CDR3, as DNA: TGCAGTGCCCTAGGGTCAGAGACCCAGTACTTC.

This rearrangement joins TRBV27 to TRBJ2-1; D uncertain. Germline V lookup: CDR1 MNHEY, CDR2 SMNVEV (reference sequence). Deletions cut 5 bases from V and 12 bases from J, with 20 bases between. The CDR3 is made up of 14 amino acids. The CDR3 here is CASSDSPTVFGQFF. The CDR3 nucleotides are TGTGCCAGCAGTGATTCCCCCACAGTTTTTGGGCAGTTCTTC.

This clonotype has a single count. The J gene is TRBJ2-3, the V gene TRBV9; no clear D gene. V was trimmed by 2 bases and J by 5 bases, leaving 6 bases between them. Per the germline V gene, CDR1 is SGDLS and CDR2 is YYNGEE. The CDR3 is made up of 12 amino acids. The CDR3 coding sequence is TGTGCCAGCAGCGTGGAAGAAGATACGCAGTATTTT. Its translation is CASSVEEDTQYF.

V usage is TRBV27 and J usage is TRBJ2-7; no reliable D call. The CDR3 contains 16 residues. Germline CDR1 is MNHEY and CDR2 is SMNVEV (reference sequence). Trimming stripped 2 bases from V and 3 bases from J, with 17 bases between. CDR3 residues: CASSLKPPKPLYEQYF. The DNA of the CDR3 is TGTGCCAGCAGTTTAAAACCCCCCAAGCCCCTCTACGAGCAGTACTTC.

In the case of this clonotype: Compared with germline, one end of the junction differs, possibly owing to a read error. This chain connects TRBV20-1 to TRBJ1-2; 7 bases match TRBD1. This CDR3 is built from 9 residues. Germline loops: CDR1 DFQATT, CDR2 SNEGSKA (reference sequence). The chain's CDR3 is CSADDRAFF. DNA for the CDR3: TGCAGTGCCGACGACAGGGCTTTCTTC.

The sample holds one count of this clonotype. The chain employs TRBV29-1 and TRBJ2-5; 11 bases agree with TRBD2. CDR1 and CDR2 from the germline V gene are SQVTM and ANQGSEA. Losses at the gene ends were 2 bases for V and 4 bases for J; bases not matched to a gene: 15. The CDR3 is 18 amino acids. As DNA, the CDR3 is TGCAGCGTTGAATTCGGGCTAGCGGGAGGAAATTGGGGAGAGACCCAGTACTTC. It encodes CSVEFGLAGGNWGETQYF.

The V gene is TRBV14, the J gene TRBJ2-3; 8 bases map to TRBD2. Germline V gives CDR1 SGHDN, CDR2 FVKESK. V gave up 2 bases and J gave up 2 bases; unmatched junction bases: 9. The CDR3 length is 17 residues. The CDR3 sequence is CASSQPRAGAFTDTQYF. The CDR3 region has the DNA TGTGCCAGCAGCCAACCACGAGCGGGGGCATTCACAGATACGCAGTATTTT.

The CDR3 here is CASSPPGDIGYGYTF. CDR3 nucleotide sequence: TGTGCCAGCAGTCCCCCCGGGGATATTGGCTATGGCTACACCTTC. The chain recombines TRBV6-6 with TRBJ1-2; D not certain. Trimming took off 5 bases at V and 4 bases at J, with 17 bases between the two ends. This CDR3 is 15 amino acids long. Germline V gene lookup returns CDR1 MNHNY and CDR2 SVGAGI (reference sequence).

This chain links TRBV29-1 with TRBJ2-7; D is ambiguous. CDR1 is SQVTM, CDR2 ANQGSEA, per germline. V was clipped by 6 bases and J by 0 bases, with 6 bases between them. This CDR3 comprises 11 residues. Here the CDR3 DNA reads TGCAGCGTGACCATCTCCTACGAGCAGTACTTC. Translation gives CSVTISYEQYF.

This sequence joins TRBV9 and TRBJ2-7; TRBD2 might be the D (6 bases). CDR3 length equals 14 residues. CDR1 and CDR2 from the germline V gene are SGDLS and YYNGEE. V gave up 7 bases and J gave up 6 bases, with 20 bases separating them. The CDR3 nucleotides read TGTGCCAGCGCTCCCGGAGGGATGTCCATCGAGCAGTACTTC. It is translated as CASAPGGMSIEQYF.

This chain links TRBV27 with TRBJ2-5; perhaps D is TRBD1 or TRBD2 (5 bases each). The CDR3 spans 14 residues. V gave up 5 bases and J gave up 2 bases, with 12 bases separating them. Germline V gives CDR1 MNHEY, CDR2 SMNVEV (reference sequence). The CDR3 coding sequence is TGTGCCAGCAGTCTAGGGGACGGTCAAGAGACCCAGTACTTC. Translated, it gives CASSLGDGQETQYF.

In the case of this clonotype: One junction end disagrees with the germline gene, perhaps due to a read error. The J gene is TRBJ1-2, the V gene TRBV5-1, with unresolved D. Per the germline V gene, CDR1 is SGHRS and CDR2 is YFSETQ. This CDR3 is 12 amino acids long. The CDR3 DNA reads as TGCGCCAGCAGCTTGACAGACTATGGCTACATCTTC. Amino acids: CASSLTDYGYIF. Complete variable domain (other parts from reference TRBV5-1 and TRBJ1-2): KAGVTQTPRYLIKTRGQQVTLSCSPISGHRSVSWYQQTPGQGLQFLFEYFSETQRNKGNFPGRFSGRQFSNSRSEMNVSTLELGDSALYLCASSLTDYGYIFGSGTRLTVV.

The J gene is TRBJ2-1, the V gene TRBV20-1; tentatively, D is TRBD1 or TRBD2 (5 bases each). In germline, CDR1 is DFQATT, CDR2 SNEGSKA (reference sequence). V lost 1 base, J lost 6 bases, and 10 bases lay in between. The CDR3 consists of 13 residues. This CDR3 is CSARGGLGNEQFF. In DNA, the CDR3 is TGCAGTGCTAGAGGGGGGTTGGGCAATGAGCAGTTCTTC.